The 12 T cell receptor beta chains in this list originate from one sample, sequenced in a study of cytomegalovirus exposure and HLA in healthy donors. The PCR was carried out with 60 Vbeta primers and 13 Jbeta primers. Sequencing was performed with immunoSEQ multiplex PCR; in TCRdb, only in-frame clones are kept and a portion is missing. The data hold some 140,000 clones, with around three quarters observed a single time. Material: PBMCs. The receptors were sampled from a woman between 35 and 50 years old in good health and CMV-seronegative.

About this clone itself: The junction does not match germline at one end; this may be a read error. The gene calls are TRBV7-7 and TRBJ1-6, with 7 nucleotides matching TRBD1. Germline values: CDR1 SSHAT, CDR2 FNYEAQ (reference sequence). The CDR3 runs 14 residues. The CDR3: CASSLGTENSPLHF. DNA for the CDR3: TGTGCTAGCAGCTTGGGGACAGAAAATTCACCCCTCCACTTT.

V and J are TRBV2 and TRBJ2-5; 9 bases fit TRBD2. V shed 6 bases, J shed 4 bases, and the junction held 9 bases outside the gene matches. Looked up from germline, CDR1 is SNHLY and CDR2 is FYNNEI. The CDR3 has 15 amino acids. CDR3 DNA: TGTGCCAGCAGCCGAGCGGGGGGCTTTATAGAGACCCAGTACTTC. Translating it yields CASSRAGGFIETQYF.

In this sample, this clone turned up a few times. V usage is TRBV18 and J usage is TRBJ2-3, with 7 bases identical to TRBD1. V gave up 3 bases and J gave up 1 base; unmatched junction bases: 4. CDR1 KGHSH and CDR2 LQKENI come from the germline V gene. This CDR3 is built from 15 residues. The CDR3 here is CASSPDRQGTDTQYF. As DNA, the CDR3 is TGTGCCAGCTCACCGGACAGGCAAGGCACAGATACGCAGTATTTT.

The chain recombines TRBV5-1 with TRBJ2-7, with 9 nucleotides matching TRBD2. Germline trimming cut 5 bases from V and 4 bases from J; bases unmatched to any gene: 10. The CDR3 has 15 residues. Germline V gene sequence: CDR1 SGHRS, CDR2 YFSETQ. CDR3 amino acids: CASRAGLASLYEQYF. The CDR3 DNA reads as TGCGCCAGCAGGGCGGGACTAGCATCTCTATACGAGCAGTACTTC.

This clone was seen only a few times. V is TRBV27 and J is TRBJ2-3; unclear D gene. Trimming left V 6 bases short and J 7 bases short, with 11 bases between. Germline values: CDR1 MNHEY, CDR2 SMNVEV (reference sequence). The CDR3 loop spans 12 amino acids. Here the CDR3 reads CASRQAGYTQYF. The CDR3 DNA reads TGTGCCAGCAGACAAGCAGGATATACGCAGTATTTT.

V is TRBV5-4 and J is TRBJ1-2, with 8 nucleotides matching TRBD1. The ends lost 4 bases at V and 4 bases at J; junction bases unmatched: 6. The CDR3 consists of 14 residues. Germline CDR1 reads SGHNT; CDR2 reads YYREEE (reference sequence). CDR3 amino acids: CASSPGTGIYGYTF. CDR3 DNA: TGTGCCAGCAGCCCCGGGACAGGCATCTATGGCTACACCTTC.

The rearrangement uses TRBV5-1 and TRBJ2-4; D gene ambiguous. Germline V gives CDR1 SGHRS, CDR2 YFSETQ. The length of the CDR3 is 13 residues. V was cut by 3 bases and J by 6 bases, with 10 bases left in between. CDR3 in DNA: TGCGCCAGCAGCTCCGACAACCTAAACATTCAGTACTTC. Amino acids: CASSSDNLNIQYF.

The chain has TRBV10-3 and TRBJ1-1; D may be TRBD1 (5 bases). Per germline, CDR1 ENHRY and CDR2 SYGVKD. V was cut by 8 bases and J by 5 bases, with 6 bases left in between. The CDR3 is 10 residues long. CDR3 coding DNA: TGTGCCATCGGGGGGACTGAAGCTTTCTTT. Protein sequence: CAIGGTEAFF.

The chain combines TRBV7-9 with TRBJ1-1; D is unclear. This CDR3 comprises 15 residues. The ends were cut back, 3 bases at V and 8 bases at J, with 19 bases in the middle. Germline lookup yields CDR1 SEHNR and CDR2 FQNEAQ (reference sequence). The CDR3 nucleotides read TGTGCCAGCAGCTTCCTCAGGCCCGAAATTCCCGAAGCTTTCTTT. Its protein is CASSFLRPEIPEAFF.

This clone was recorded a few times. V is TRBV6-1 and J is TRBJ1-2; possible D gene TRBD1, 5 bases. The CDR3 is 12 residues long. Germline CDR1 and CDR2: MNHNS and SASEGT. Trimming left V 6 bases short and J 8 bases short, with 13 bases between. The CDR3 coding sequence is TGTGCCAGCAGGGCTGGGGCGAGGGGCTACACCTTC. It codes for CASRAGARGYTF.

The sample holds a few counts of this clone. Other DNA sequences in this specimen translate into the identical CDR3. The chain has TRBV7-9 and TRBJ1-4, with 9 bases aligning to TRBD1. V dropped 1 base and J dropped 8; count of bases not matched to a gene: 5. This CDR3 has 15 amino acids. Germline values: CDR1 SEHNR, CDR2 FQNEAQ (reference sequence). The CDR3, as DNA: TGTGCCAGCAGCTTAGGGACAGGGGTAGACGAAAAACTGTTTTTT. As protein: CASSLGTGVDEKLFF.

The V and J genes are TRBV6-1 and TRBJ1-5; D gene ambiguous. Trimming took off 6 bases at V and 4 bases at J, with 13 bases between the two ends. Per the germline V gene, CDR1 is MNHNS and CDR2 is SASEGT. CDR3 size: 14 residues. The DNA for the CDR3 is TGTGCCAGCAGCCCAGCGGGTCAAAATCAGCCCCAGCATTTT. Amino acid sequence: CASSPAGQNQPQHF.